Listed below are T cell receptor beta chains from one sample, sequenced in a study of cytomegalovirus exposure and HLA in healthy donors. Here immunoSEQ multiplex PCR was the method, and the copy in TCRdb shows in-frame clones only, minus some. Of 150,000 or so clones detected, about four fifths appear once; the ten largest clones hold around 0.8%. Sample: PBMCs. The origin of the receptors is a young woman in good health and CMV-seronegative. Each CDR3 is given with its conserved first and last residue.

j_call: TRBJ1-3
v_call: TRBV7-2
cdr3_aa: CASSRPGGNTIYF

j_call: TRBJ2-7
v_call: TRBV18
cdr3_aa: CASSPRSSLAGSYEQYF

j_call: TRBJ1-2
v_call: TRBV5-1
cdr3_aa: CASSPGDRSNYGYTF

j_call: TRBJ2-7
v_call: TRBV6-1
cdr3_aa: CASSEWNGLSYEQYF

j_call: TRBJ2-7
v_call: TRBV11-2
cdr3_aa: CASSPPRGGEQYF

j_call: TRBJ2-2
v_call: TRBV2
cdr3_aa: CASSELAGGGDTGELFF

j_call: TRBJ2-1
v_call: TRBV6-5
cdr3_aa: CASSPTERNEQFF

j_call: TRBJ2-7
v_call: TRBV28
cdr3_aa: CASSELAMTYEQYF

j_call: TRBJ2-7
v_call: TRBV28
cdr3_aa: CASRPPSGSMDLQYF

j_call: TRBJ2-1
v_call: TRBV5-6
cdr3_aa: CASSSGLAGHNEQFF

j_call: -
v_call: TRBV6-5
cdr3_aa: CASSVSGTGTYEQYF

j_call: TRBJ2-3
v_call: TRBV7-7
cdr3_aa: CASSKAGGTDTQYF

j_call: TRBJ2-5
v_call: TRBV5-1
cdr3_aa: CASSLGGVRAGAETQYF

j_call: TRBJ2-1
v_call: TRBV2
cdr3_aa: CASMGLAGKNEQFF

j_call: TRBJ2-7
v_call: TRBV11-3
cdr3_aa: CASSPPSGTPLSYEQYF

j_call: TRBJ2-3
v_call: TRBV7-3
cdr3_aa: CASSLFPSGSGGPSTDTQYF

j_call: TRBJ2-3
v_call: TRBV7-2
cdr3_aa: CASSLGGPLAGGPSDTQYF

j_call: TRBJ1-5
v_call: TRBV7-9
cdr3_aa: CSSSLGSGGVGNQPQHF

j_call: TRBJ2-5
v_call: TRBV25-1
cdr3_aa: CASSGDRGNQETQYF